The 31 T cell receptor beta chains listed next were all sequenced from one sample in a study of T cells in Graves' hyperthyroidism and ophthalmopathy. TCR beta CDR3 region amplification was performed from RNA transcripts. TCR CDR3 underwent first-round RT-PCR with the HTBI primer set. TCRdb re-analysed the multiplex PCR reads in MiXCR, keeping a single row per CDR3 protein. The sample lists hundreds of thousands of distinct CDR3 sequences, around 13% seen once, with about a tenth in the top ten. Sequenced input: blood. The receptors shown here come from a woman aged 18-29 years with Graves' hyperthyroidism.

At least ten counts were recorded for this clonotype. The chain combines TRBV12-3 or TRBV12-4 with TRBJ2-3, with 9 bases that match TRBD2. Trimming took 5 bases from V and 3 from J; bases not matched to a gene: 6. The CDR3 covers 15 residues. As DNA, the CDR3 is TGTGCCAGCAGTCCCAGCGGGAGGAGGACAGATACGCAGTATTTT. Protein product: CASSPSGRRTDTQYF.

Many counts were recorded for this clonotype. The chain uses TRBV27 and TRBJ2-1, with 8 bases lining up with TRBD2. The CDR3 has 17 amino acids. V shed 5 bases, J shed 7 bases, and the junction held 16 bases outside the gene matches. Germline CDR1 is MNHEY and CDR2 is SMNVEV (reference sequence). Written as DNA, the CDR3 is TGTGCCAGCAGTCCCATACGACTAAGCGGGAGTGGTAATGAGCAGTTCTTC. This sequence encodes CASSPIRLSGSGNEQFF.

To note about this clonotype: Relative to the germline gene, one junction end is altered; a read error may explain this. The gene calls are TRBV29-1 and TRBJ2-7; D is possibly TRBD2 (6 bases). The germline V gene encodes CDR1 SQVTM and CDR2 ANQGSEA. CDR3 length equals 11 residues. The DNA of the CDR3 is TGCAGCGTTGACCACGGAGGGGAGCGGTACTTC. Its protein product is CSVDHGGERYF.

The chain combines TRBV5-1 with TRBJ2-7; TRBD1 agrees at 7 bases. This CDR3 has 15 amino acids. Germline V CDR1 and CDR2: SGHRS, YFSETQ. Losses at the gene ends were 6 bases for V and 0 bases for J; bases not matched to a gene: 9. CDR3 region: CASTLGEGASYEQYF. The DNA for the CDR3 is TGCGCCAGCACCCTGGGAGAGGGGGCCTCCTACGAGCAGTACTTC.

This clonotype was seen more than once but under ten times. One junction end does not reproduce the germline sequence, and a read error may be involved. CDR3 nucleotide sequence: TGTGCCAGCAGTCCTGGCACTGAAGCTTCCTTT. Translated, it gives CASSPGTEASF. The chain joins TRBV11-3 to TRBJ1-1; D remains unclear. This CDR3 comprises 11 residues. Per germline, CDR1 SGHNT and CDR2 YENEEA.

In its sample, this clonotype was seen a few times. The CDR3: CASRKTRQETQYF. The CDR3, as DNA: TGTGCCAGCAGGAAGACCCGACAAGAGACCCAGTACTTC. V usage is TRBV6-1 and J usage is TRBJ2-5; no definite D call. This CDR3 is 13 amino acids long. Between the trimmed V and J ends, which lost 6 bases and 2 bases, there was a span of 10 bases. Germline values: CDR1 MNHNS, CDR2 SASEGT.

The chain combines TRBV5-1 with TRBJ2-2; 10 bases line up with TRBD2. Trimming cost V 4 bases and J 4 bases; bases outside gene matches: 7. The CDR3 has 16 residues. Germline values: CDR1 SGHRS, CDR2 YFSETQ. CDR3 nucleotide sequence: TGCGCCAGCAGCACCGCTAGCGGGAGTGTCACCGGGGAGCTGTTTTTT. Protein sequence: CASSTASGSVTGELFF.

This clonotype was seen many times. This chain joins TRBV28 and TRBJ1-2; the match to TRBD1 covers 7 bases. Germline V gene sequence: CDR1 MDHEN, CDR2 SYDVKM. V shed 7 bases and J 1 base; nucleotides not matched to a gene: 9. This CDR3 comprises 15 residues. This CDR3 reads CASNRQGGGNYGYTF. CDR3 in DNA: TGTGCCAGCAATCGGCAGGGGGGCGGTAACTATGGCTACACCTTC.

The V call is TRBV2, the J call TRBJ1-2; no definite D call. The CDR3 runs 11 residues. Germline V gene lookup returns CDR1 SNHLY and CDR2 FYNNEI. V was shortened by 7 bases and J by 4 bases, with 7 bases between the two germline ends. CDR3 amino acids: CASMESYGYTF. CDR3 DNA: TGTGCCAGCATGGAGAGCTATGGCTACACCTTC.

The rearrangement joins TRBV11-3 to TRBJ2-3, with 8 bases fitting TRBD1. The V segment lost 4 bases and the J segment 2 bases; nucleotides outside the gene matches: 5. CDR3 length equals 15 residues. Germline-derived CDR1 and CDR2 are SGHNT and YENEEA. CDR3 in DNA: TGTGCCAGCAGCTGGACAGGGTCAAACACAGATACGCAGTATTTT. Protein: CASSWTGSNTDTQYF.

A few counts support this clonotype. This sequence joins TRBV7-9 and TRBJ2-2, with 7 bases aligning to TRBD1. CDR1 and CDR2 from the germline V gene are SEHNR and FQNEAQ (reference sequence). J lost 1 base, V lost 4 bases, and 9 bases had no gene match. CDR3 size: 17 residues. The CDR3 spells CASSSNRGRENTGELFF. In DNA, the CDR3 is TGTGCCAGCAGCTCGAACAGGGGCAGGGAGAACACCGGGGAGCTGTTTTTT.

The V and J genes are TRBV6-2 or TRBV6-3 and TRBJ2-5; TRBD1 matches at 7 bases. This CDR3 spans 13 amino acids. The V segment lost 4 bases and the J segment 7 bases; nucleotides outside the gene matches: 6. Germline CDR1 MNHEY, CDR2 SVGEGT. The CDR3 DNA reads as TGTGCCAGCAGTTCCGGACAGGACATGACCCAGTACTTC. This encodes CASSSGQDMTQYF.

The J gene is TRBJ1-1, the V gene TRBV6-5, with a possible D match to TRBD1 (5 bases). V lost 4 bases and J lost 1, with 13 bases in between. Germline values: CDR1 MNHEY, CDR2 SVGAGI. This CDR3 contains 15 residues. CDR3 DNA sequence: TGTGCCAGCAGTTTATGGGGGTCTACGAACACTGAAGCTTTCTTT. Its translation is CASSLWGSTNTEAFF.

The sample holds many counts of this clonotype. This rearrangement joins TRBV15 to TRBJ2-2; D is unresolved. This CDR3 has 14 amino acids. The germline V gene has CDR1 LNHNV and CDR2 YYDKDF (reference sequence). Trimming took off 0 bases at V and 5 bases at J, with 7 bases between the two ends. The CDR3 nucleotides are TGTGCCACCAGCAGAGATATAGGGACCGGGGAGCTGTTTTTT. This sequence encodes CATSRDIGTGELFF.

This clonotype has a handful of counts. The chain has TRBV20-1 and TRBJ2-5; D is uncertain. Germline CDR1 DFQATT, CDR2 SNEGSKA (reference sequence). The V end was cut by 6 bases, the J end by 5 bases, with 16 bases between. The CDR3 is 13 residues long. The CDR3 spells CSAPASVVETQYF. As DNA, the CDR3 is TGCAGTGCCCCAGCGAGCGTCGTGGAGACCCAGTACTTC.

The V call is TRBV30, the J call TRBJ2-1, with 8 positions matching TRBD1. V shed 2 bases and J 4 bases; nucleotides not matched to a gene: 7. Germline assignment: CDR1 GTSNPN and CDR2 SVGIG (reference sequence). The CDR3 length is 15 residues. The CDR3 reads CAWSQRTGIYNEQFF. The CDR3 DNA follows: TGTGCCTGGAGTCAGAGGACAGGGATTTACAATGAGCAGTTCTTC.

This clonotype showed up many times. As DNA, the CDR3 is TGTGCCAGCATTGACCGGAGCTCCTACAATGAGCAGTTCTTC. Its protein is CASIDRSSYNEQFF. The V call is TRBV12-3 or TRBV12-4, the J call TRBJ2-1; D call uncertain. V lost 7 bases, J lost 0 bases, and 10 bases lay in between. The CDR3 loop spans 14 amino acids.

Ten or more counts support this clonotype. The chain recombines TRBV20-1 with TRBJ1-5; 9 nucleotides line up with TRBD1. Germline V lookup: CDR1 DFQATT, CDR2 SNEGSKA (reference sequence). V was pared by 4 bases and J by 6 bases, with 4 bases of the junction left unmatched. The CDR3 length is 13 residues. The CDR3 spells CSANRGLSQPQHF. CDR3 DNA: TGCAGTGCTAACAGGGGGCTTAGTCAGCCCCAGCATTTT.

Turning to this clonotype: The CDR3 end shows no conserved phenylalanine or tryptophan, and so a read error is likely. This chain connects TRBV2 to TRBJ2-7, with unresolved D. There are 14 residues in the CDR3. Trimming removed 2 bases at V and 5 bases at J, with 13 bases between. CDR1 is SNHLY and CDR2 is FYNNEI in the germline V gene. CDR3 coding DNA: TGTGCCAGCAGTGAACTGGCCGGTGGGGACGAGCAGTACCTC. This translates into CASSELAGGDEQYL.

For this clonotype: A much larger clone sits a single nucleotide away, making a read error possible. Because the CDR3 is missing its conserved closing phenylalanine or tryptophan, this is likely a read error. The chain recombines TRBV11-2 with TRBJ1-5, with D perhaps matching TRBD1 (6 bases). V was pared by 3 bases and J by 2 bases, with 11 bases between. CDR3 length equals 15 residues. CDR1 and CDR2 (germline): SGHAT, FQNNGV. DNA for the CDR3: TGTGCCAGCAGCTTTTCAGGGGCTGGCAATCAGCCCCAGCATCTT. Translation: CASSFSGAGNQPQHL.

This clonotype was recorded many times. This sequence joins TRBV24-1 and TRBJ2-1; 15 nucleotides line up with TRBD2. Germline CDR1 and CDR2: KGHDR and SFDVKD. V dropped 3 bases and J dropped 6; count of bases not matched to a gene: 11. The CDR3 covers 19 residues. The CDR3 sequence: CATSDPGLAGGLWSNEQFF. The CDR3 DNA reads as TGTGCCACCAGTGATCCAGGACTAGCGGGAGGGTTATGGAGCAATGAGCAGTTCTTC.

This chain uses TRBV28 with TRBJ1-4; no clear D. The CDR3 runs 18 residues. Germline V lookup: CDR1 MDHEN, CDR2 SYDVKM. The germline V and J ends were trimmed by 7 bases and 3 bases, with 24 bases remaining between them. The CDR3 bases are TGTGCCAGCACCCCGACGGGGAGGATCGGGTCGGCTAATGAAAAACTGTTTTTT. This codes for CASTPTGRIGSANEKLFF.

Remarks on this clonotype: A read error may produce the germline difference seen at one junction end. The chain employs TRBV10-3 and TRBJ1-6; possibly TRBD1 for D (6 bases). The CDR3 loop spans 14 amino acids. The V gene's germline CDR1 is ENHRY and CDR2 SYGVKD. This CDR3 is CAISDRGVNSSLHF. CDR3 in DNA: TGTGCCATCAGTGACAGGGGCGTGAATTCATCCCTCCACTTT.

V is TRBV29-1 and J is TRBJ2-7; no definite D call. Germline V gene lookup returns CDR1 SQVTM and CDR2 ANQGSEA. The CDR3 is 14 residues long. V lost 1 base to trimming and J lost 1 base, with 11 bases between them. CDR3 bases: TGCAGCGTTGAAGGAGAGACGGCATCCTACGAGCAGTACTTC. The encoded protein is CSVEGETASYEQYF.

This clonotype came up many times. The CDR3 loop reads CASSDTPQGTHNSPLHF. CDR3 nucleotides: TGTGCCAGCAGTGATACCCCACAGGGAACGCATAATTCACCCCTCCACTTT. The chain is built from TRBV2 and TRBJ1-6, with D perhaps matching TRBD1 (6 bases). Germline V gives CDR1 SNHLY, CDR2 FYNNEI. This CDR3 has 17 amino acids. V gave up 3 bases and J gave up 5 bases, with 17 bases separating them.

This rearrangement joins TRBV27 to TRBJ2-1, with 13 bases fitting TRBD2. V trimming: 6 bases; J trimming: 2 bases; junction bases outside the gene matches: 4. This CDR3 spans 16 amino acids. In germline, CDR1 is MNHEY, CDR2 SMNVEV (reference sequence). The CDR3 protein is CASSKLAGGAYNEQFF. For the CDR3, the DNA is TGTGCCAGCAGCAAACTAGCGGGAGGGGCCTACAATGAGCAGTTCTTC.

V gene TRBV6-5 combines with J gene TRBJ2-2; D possibly corresponds to TRBD1 (6 bases). The CDR3 loop spans 17 amino acids. The V end was cut by 6 bases, the J end by 1 base, with 18 bases between. Germline V gene sequence: CDR1 MNHEY, CDR2 SVGAGI. The CDR3 DNA reads TGTGCCAGCAGACAACCGGGACAACAAAAGAACACCGGGGAGCTGTTTTTT. Translating it yields CASRQPGQQKNTGELFF.

This clonotype was detected many times. The chain employs TRBV6-2 or TRBV6-3 and TRBJ2-1, with 9 bases identical to TRBD2. Germline V gene sequence: CDR1 MNHEY, CDR2 SVGEGT. Trimming cost V 4 bases and J 7 bases; bases outside gene matches: 2. The CDR3 runs 13 residues. CDR3 protein: CASSSTSGNEQFF. In nucleotides, the CDR3 is TGTGCCAGCAGTTCTACTAGCGGGAATGAGCAGTTCTTC.

In its sample, this clonotype was seen a few times. This sequence joins TRBV20-1 and TRBJ2-1, with D uncertain. The CDR3 loop spans 16 amino acids. The V gene lost 6 bases and the J gene lost 0 bases, with 18 bases spanning the gap. CDR1 and CDR2 from the germline V gene are DFQATT and SNEGSKA (reference sequence). The CDR3 DNA reads as TGCAGTGCGAGGAAAACCCACGCAAACTCCTACAATGAGCAGTTCTTC. It encodes CSARKTHANSYNEQFF.

As concerns this clonotype: A much larger clone differs from this one at a single base, so this may be a read error. The genes are TRBV28 and TRBJ2-5; the D gene is possibly TRBD1 (6 bases). The CDR3 is made up of 13 amino acids. Germline V gene lookup returns CDR1 MDHEN and CDR2 SYDVKM. This CDR3 is CASSWTEQETRYF. The CDR3 DNA is TGTGCCAGCAGTTGGACAGAACAAGAGACCCGGTACTTC.

In DNA, the CDR3 is TGTGCCACCAGTGATCCCAGGGGGCTCGGTTCCGAGACCCAGTACTTC. Its protein is CATSDPRGLGSETQYF. The chain employs TRBV24-1 and TRBJ2-5, with TRBD1 matching 8 bases. This CDR3 spans 16 amino acids. CDR1 and CDR2 (germline): KGHDR, SFDVKD. V lost 3 bases and J lost 5; bases outside the gene matches: 10.